The rows below give T cell receptor beta chains drawn from one sample of a study of CD8+ T cells in alopecia areata. The table came from immunoSEQ multiplex PCR; TCRdb's copy has only in-frame clones and leaves some out. The sample has over 200,000 clones; more than 45% are singletons. The starting material was CD4+ T cells sorted from blood, obtained at week 0. All receptors derive from a human donor with alopecia areata. CDR3s include the opening cysteine and the closing phenylalanine or tryptophan. The D gene is left open where the match is weak. The size of a clone is reported for some rows only, either as once, few or many, or as a class for expanded clones.

CDR3nt: TGCAGCGTTGGGGGTGTTAACTATGGCTACACCTTC
CDR3aa: CSVGGVNYGYTF
d_gene: -
j_gene: TRBJ1-2
abundance: -
v_gene: TRBV29-1

CDR3nt: TGCAGCGTTGTACCCCCCTTCGAGACCCAGTACTTC
CDR3aa: CSVVPPFETQYF
d_gene: -
j_gene: TRBJ2-5
abundance: -
v_gene: TRBV29-1

CDR3nt: TGTGCCTGGAGTGTGGATGTTGGCTCACCCCTCCACTTT
CDR3aa: CAWSVDVGSPLHF
d_gene: -
j_gene: TRBJ1-6
abundance: -
v_gene: TRBV30

CDR3nt: TGTGCCAGCAGCCAACTAAACGAAAAACTGTTTTTT
CDR3aa: CASSQLNEKLFF
d_gene: -
j_gene: TRBJ1-4
abundance: -
v_gene: TRBV4-2

CDR3nt: TGTGCCTGGAGTGTACGAACAGGAAACACCATATATTTT
CDR3aa: CAWSVRTGNTIYF
d_gene: -
j_gene: TRBJ1-3
abundance: -
v_gene: TRBV30

CDR3nt: TGCGCCAGCAGCAGGGTATCGGGAAACACCATATATTTT
CDR3aa: CASSRVSGNTIYF
d_gene: -
j_gene: TRBJ1-3
abundance: -
v_gene: TRBV5-1

CDR3nt: TGCAGCGTCGGAGGAGAGACCCAGTACTTC
CDR3aa: CSVGGETQYF
d_gene: -
j_gene: TRBJ2-5
abundance: few
v_gene: TRBV29-1

CDR3nt: TGTGCCAGCAGCTTGAAGGGGGCTGGGGCCAACGTCCTGACTTTC
CDR3aa: CASSLKGAGANVLTF
d_gene: -
j_gene: TRBJ2-6
abundance: -
v_gene: TRBV7-9

CDR3nt: TGTGCCAGCAGTTACGTCGCGGCCAGCACAGATACGCAGTATTTT
CDR3aa: CASSYVAASTDTQYF
d_gene: -
j_gene: TRBJ2-3
abundance: -
v_gene: TRBV6-6

CDR3nt: TGTGCCAGCAGCCCGACCGACAGGGGGTCCTACGAGCAGTACTTC
CDR3aa: CASSPTDRGSYEQYF
d_gene: TRBD1
j_gene: TRBJ2-7
abundance: few
v_gene: TRBV7-8

CDR3nt: TGTGCCACCAGCTTGCAGGGGGCAGCCGGCTACACCTTC
CDR3aa: CATSLQGAAGYTF
d_gene: TRBD1
j_gene: TRBJ1-2
abundance: -
v_gene: TRBV15

CDR3nt: TGTGCCAGCAGTCAGACAGGGCGCTATGGCTACACCTTC
CDR3aa: CASSQTGRYGYTF
d_gene: TRBD1
j_gene: TRBJ1-2
abundance: -
v_gene: TRBV27

CDR3nt: TGTGCCAGCAGCCGCCCCGGGAGAGGTGGCTACACCTTC
CDR3aa: CASSRPGRGGYTF
d_gene: -
j_gene: TRBJ1-2
abundance: -
v_gene: TRBV14

CDR3nt: TGCGCCAGCAGCTTGGTGGTGAACACTGAAGCTTTCTTT
CDR3aa: CASSLVVNTEAFF
d_gene: -
j_gene: TRBJ1-1
abundance: -
v_gene: TRBV5-1

CDR3nt: TGCGCCAGCAGCGACAGTTCGGGGCCCCAGCATTTT
CDR3aa: CASSDSSGPQHF
d_gene: -
j_gene: TRBJ1-5
abundance: -
v_gene: TRBV5-1

CDR3nt: TGCAGCGTTGTCCGGATTATGAACACTGAAGCTTTCTTT
CDR3aa: CSVVRIMNTEAFF
d_gene: -
j_gene: TRBJ1-1
abundance: -
v_gene: TRBV29-1

CDR3nt: TGTGCCAGCTCACTCATGAAGGGGGCGCGGACTGAAGCTTTCTTT
CDR3aa: CASSLMKGARTEAFF
d_gene: TRBD1
j_gene: TRBJ1-1
abundance: -
v_gene: TRBV18

CDR3nt: TGTGCCAGCAGCTTGGATGACAGTAGCATATTCCCGTACGAGCAGTACTTC
CDR3aa: CASSLDDSSIFPYEQYF
d_gene: -
j_gene: TRBJ2-7
abundance: -
v_gene: TRBV11-1

CDR3nt: TGCGCCAGCAGCTTGGTGAGTCAGCCCGAAAACATTCAGTACTTC
CDR3aa: CASSLVSQPENIQYF
d_gene: -
j_gene: TRBJ2-4
abundance: once
v_gene: TRBV5-1

CDR3nt: TGCAGCGTTGCCGCACAGGGCAGGACCACTGAAGCTTTCTTT
CDR3aa: CSVAAQGRTTEAFF
d_gene: -
j_gene: TRBJ1-1
abundance: -
v_gene: TRBV29-1

CDR3nt: TGTGCCAGTAGTATATTTGGCTCCGGGGGCAATCAGCCCCAGCATTTT
CDR3aa: CASSIFGSGGNQPQHF
d_gene: -
j_gene: TRBJ1-5
abundance: few
v_gene: TRBV19

CDR3nt: TGTGCCAGCAGCTTGGGGACTCGGACCTACGAGCAGTACTTC
CDR3aa: CASSLGTRTYEQYF
d_gene: -
j_gene: TRBJ2-7
abundance: few
v_gene: TRBV7-9

CDR3nt: TGCAGCGTTGTAGGGGGGTACTATGGCTACACCTTC
CDR3aa: CSVVGGYYGYTF
d_gene: -
j_gene: TRBJ1-2
abundance: -
v_gene: TRBV29-1

CDR3nt: TGTGCCAGCAGTTTATCCGCGGGCTATGGATCGCCCCAGCATTTT
CDR3aa: CASSLSAGYGSPQHF
d_gene: -
j_gene: TRBJ1-5
abundance: -
v_gene: TRBV27

CDR3nt: TGTGCCAGCAGTTTGGCGAACACTGAAGCTTTCTTT
CDR3aa: CASSLANTEAFF
d_gene: -
j_gene: TRBJ1-1
abundance: -
v_gene: TRBV28

CDR3nt: TGTGCCAGCACGGGGTCCCCAGGGGCCTACTACGAGCAGTACTTC
CDR3aa: CASTGSPGAYYEQYF
d_gene: -
j_gene: TRBJ2-7
abundance: -
v_gene: TRBV25-1

CDR3nt: TGTGCCAGCAGCTGGGACAGGTGGGGAAATCAGCCCCAGCATTTT
CDR3aa: CASSWDRWGNQPQHF
d_gene: TRBD1
j_gene: TRBJ1-5
abundance: -
v_gene: TRBV6-5

CDR3nt: TGTGCTAGTGGTTTGGTAGGGAGTTCCACAGATACGCAGTATTTT
CDR3aa: CASGLVGSSTDTQYF
d_gene: -
j_gene: TRBJ2-3
abundance: -
v_gene: TRBV12-5

CDR3nt: TGTGCCAGTAGGCCCTTAGCGGGGGAGTTGGGGATTCAGTACTTC
CDR3aa: CASRPLAGELGIQYF
d_gene: TRBD2
j_gene: TRBJ2-4
abundance: -
v_gene: TRBV19

CDR3nt: TGTGCCTTTCCCTGGGACAGGAACACTGAAGCTTTCTTT
CDR3aa: CAFPWDRNTEAFF
d_gene: TRBD1
j_gene: TRBJ1-1
abundance: -
v_gene: TRBV30

CDR3nt: TGTGCCAGCAGCTTAGGGGGTAGAGGGGAAGCTTTCTTT
CDR3aa: CASSLGGRGEAFF
d_gene: -
j_gene: TRBJ1-1
abundance: -
v_gene: TRBV7-2

CDR3nt: TGTGCTAGTGGCTTGACAGGGGAGAGCGAGCAGTACTTC
CDR3aa: CASGLTGESEQYF
d_gene: TRBD1
j_gene: TRBJ2-7
abundance: once
v_gene: TRBV12-5

CDR3nt: TGTGCCAGCAGCTTAGGGCAGGGGGCGGCCACCGGGGAGCTGTTTTTT
CDR3aa: CASSLGQGAATGELFF
d_gene: TRBD1
j_gene: TRBJ2-2
abundance: -
v_gene: TRBV7-2

CDR3nt: TGCAGTGCTTACAGGGTCGGCTACACCTTC
CDR3aa: CSAYRVGYTF
d_gene: -
j_gene: TRBJ1-2
abundance: -
v_gene: TRBV20-1

CDR3nt: TGTGCCAGCAGTGAGGCCACCTATGGCTACACCTTC
CDR3aa: CASSEATYGYTF
d_gene: -
j_gene: TRBJ1-2
abundance: -
v_gene: TRBV2

CDR3nt: TGTGCCAGCAGCTTGGGGGCAGGCCAAGAGACCCAGTACTTC
CDR3aa: CASSLGAGQETQYF
d_gene: -
j_gene: TRBJ2-5
abundance: -
v_gene: TRBV5-6

CDR3nt: TGTGCCAGCAGCCACCGACTAGCGGGAGGGCGCACTGGCATTCAGTACTTC
CDR3aa: CASSHRLAGGRTGIQYF
d_gene: TRBD2
j_gene: TRBJ2-4
abundance: few
v_gene: TRBV7-9

CDR3nt: TGTGCCTGGAGTGGGGCAGGGGTCGGAAACACCATATATTTT
CDR3aa: CAWSGAGVGNTIYF
d_gene: -
j_gene: TRBJ1-3
abundance: -
v_gene: TRBV30

CDR3nt: TGTGCCAGCAGAAAGACTAGCTGGGAGGGAAACATTCAGTACTTC
CDR3aa: CASRKTSWEGNIQYF
d_gene: TRBD2
j_gene: TRBJ2-4
abundance: -
v_gene: TRBV6-5

CDR3nt: TGTGCCAGCAGCTTAGAAATCTTCGACTCTAGCAATCAGCCCCAGCATTTT
CDR3aa: CASSLEIFDSSNQPQHF
d_gene: -
j_gene: TRBJ1-5
abundance: -
v_gene: TRBV7-8

CDR3nt: TGTGCCTGGAGTCGCAGGGACTATGGCTACACCTTC
CDR3aa: CAWSRRDYGYTF
d_gene: -
j_gene: TRBJ1-2
abundance: few
v_gene: TRBV30

CDR3nt: TGTGCCAGCAGCCCTTTGGGGGACACTGAAGCTTTCTTT
CDR3aa: CASSPLGDTEAFF
d_gene: -
j_gene: TRBJ1-1
abundance: -
v_gene: TRBV27

CDR3nt: TGTGCCAGCCACGGGACCTTGAGCTACACCTTC
CDR3aa: CASHGTLSYTF
d_gene: -
j_gene: TRBJ1-2
abundance: -
v_gene: TRBV25-1

CDR3nt: TGCAGCGTTGAATACGGGGGGCGCACGGAGACCCAGTACTTC
CDR3aa: CSVEYGGRTETQYF
d_gene: -
j_gene: TRBJ2-5
abundance: -
v_gene: TRBV29-1

CDR3nt: TGTGCCAGCAGTGATGATGCGGGTGGCTACAATGAGCAGTTCTTC
CDR3aa: CASSDDAGGYNEQFF
d_gene: -
j_gene: TRBJ2-1
abundance: once
v_gene: TRBV2

CDR3nt: TGTGCCAGCAGCCATCGCCCGGGGGATGAGCAGTTCTTC
CDR3aa: CASSHRPGDEQFF
d_gene: -
j_gene: TRBJ2-1
abundance: -
v_gene: TRBV7-2

CDR3nt: TGTGCCTGGAGTGTAACATTGAATCAGCCCCAGCATTTT
CDR3aa: CAWSVTLNQPQHF
d_gene: -
j_gene: TRBJ1-5
abundance: -
v_gene: TRBV30

CDR3nt: TGCAGCACTGTAGCGGAAACCTACAATGAGCAGTTCTTC
CDR3aa: CSTVAETYNEQFF
d_gene: -
j_gene: TRBJ2-1
abundance: few
v_gene: TRBV29-1

CDR3nt: TGCGCCAGCAGCCAAGAGTACATAGGATACGAGCAGTACTTC
CDR3aa: CASSQEYIGYEQYF
d_gene: -
j_gene: TRBJ2-7
abundance: -
v_gene: TRBV4-1

CDR3nt: TGCAGCGTTGAACGGGGAGACAGGGCGGTGGGCGAGCAGTACTTC
CDR3aa: CSVERGDRAVGEQYF
d_gene: TRBD1
j_gene: TRBJ2-7
abundance: few
v_gene: TRBV29-1

CDR3nt: TGTGCCTGGGGACTACACGACAATGAGCAGTTCTTC
CDR3aa: CAWGLHDNEQFF
d_gene: -
j_gene: TRBJ2-1
abundance: -
v_gene: TRBV30

CDR3nt: TGTGCCAGCTCCCCAGCGGGGGGCCTCTCCTCCTACAATGAGCAGTTCTTC
CDR3aa: CASSPAGGLSSYNEQFF
d_gene: TRBD2
j_gene: TRBJ2-1
abundance: -
v_gene: TRBV7-2

CDR3nt: TGTGCCAGCAGCGTAGCAACGGGTGGAAACTATGGCTACACCTTC
CDR3aa: CASSVATGGNYGYTF
d_gene: -
j_gene: TRBJ1-2
abundance: -
v_gene: TRBV9

CDR3nt: TGTGCCAGCAGGCTACAGGGGGCAAACACTGAAGCTTTCTTT
CDR3aa: CASRLQGANTEAFF
d_gene: TRBD1
j_gene: TRBJ1-1
abundance: -
v_gene: TRBV2

CDR3nt: TGCGCCAGCAGCACCGGGACAGGGTTCGCCGGGGAGCTGTTTTTT
CDR3aa: CASSTGTGFAGELFF
d_gene: TRBD1
j_gene: TRBJ2-2
abundance: few
v_gene: TRBV5-1